This is a list of T cell receptor beta chains from one sample in a study of CD8+ T cells in alopecia areata. Assay: immunoSEQ multiplex PCR; the TCRdb copy retains only in-frame clones and omits some. The sample contains about 150,000 clones, 40% to 65% of which appear only once. Material: CD8+ T cells sorted from blood, obtained at week 0. The origin of the receptors is a human donor with alopecia areata. The CDR3 runs from the conserved cysteine through the conserved F or W. The order of the fields is clone size, D gene, V gene, J gene, CDR3 DNA, CDR3 protein. D genes are given only for firm matches. Clone size is not always given. Where it is, it says once, few, many or a class for expanded clones.

>few|-|TRBV25-1|TRBJ2-7
TGTGCCAGCCGGGTAGGGTACGAGCAGTACTTC
CASRVGYEQYF
>-|-|TRBV15|TRBJ2-1
TGTGCCACCAGCAGAGGTCGGGGGAATGAGCAGTTCTTC
CATSRGRGNEQFF
>-|-|TRBV13|TRBJ2-7
TGTGCCAGCAGCTTAACAGGGTCCCCCTACGAGCAGTACTTC
CASSLTGSPYEQYF
>-|TRBD1|TRBV12-5|TRBJ1-1
TGTGCTAGTGGTTTGGCCAGGGGGACTGAAGCTTTCTTT
CASGLARGTEAFF
>once|TRBD1|TRBV5-6|TRBJ2-3
TGTGCCAGCAGCTTTTCTTTACCGGGACAGACAGATACGCAGTATTTT
CASSFSLPGQTDTQYF
>-|TRBD2|TRBV6-5|TRBJ2-7
TGTGCCAGCAGAGCGGGACTAGCGGGTTCCTACGAGCAGTACTTC
CASRAGLAGSYEQYF
>-|-|TRBV30|TRBJ1-1
TGTGCCTGGAGTGTACCGGGAAGGATGAACACTGAAGCTTTCTTT
CAWSVPGRMNTEAFF
>few|-|TRBV30|TRBJ2-1
TGTGCCTCCGCCGGCTGGGGGGCCTCCTACAATGAGCAGTTCTTC
CASAGWGASYNEQFF
>-|-|TRBV6-1|TRBJ2-3
TGTGCCAGCATGCAGGGAGGAGATACGCAGTATTTT
CASMQGGDTQYF
>-|TRBD1|TRBV13|TRBJ2-3
TGTGCCAGCAGCTTACAGGGGGCAGTTGATACGCAGTATTTT
CASSLQGAVDTQYF
>few|-|TRBV29-1|TRBJ1-5
TGCAGCGTTAAGGCAGGGGATCAGCCCCAGCATTTT
CSVKAGDQPQHF
>-|TRBD1|TRBV18|TRBJ1-1
TGTGCCAGCTCACCATCCTACAGGGGGCTTACTGAAGCTTTCTTT
CASSPSYRGLTEAFF
>few|-|TRBV5-1|TRBJ2-7
TGCGCCAGCAGCTTAACAGGGTACGAGCAGTACTTC
CASSLTGYEQYF
>-|-|TRBV7-2|TRBJ2-7
TGTGCCAGCAGCTTAGGGTCCCAGGTTCACTACGAGCAGTACTTC
CASSLGSQVHYEQYF
>few|-|TRBV13|TRBJ2-3
TGTGCCAGCAGCCAGACTCGTAGCACAGATACGCAGTATTTT
CASSQTRSTDTQYF
>-|-|TRBV30|TRBJ2-2
TGTGCCTGGAGAGATGGCGGGGAGCTGTTTTTT
CAWRDGGELFF
>-|-|TRBV15|TRBJ2-3
TGTGCCACCAGCAGAGGTTGGGGGGATACGCAGTATTTT
CATSRGWGDTQYF
>-|-|TRBV28|TRBJ2-3
TGTGCCAGCAGTCCTCCCGGAGATACGCAGTATTTT
CASSPPGDTQYF
>-|-|TRBV4-3|TRBJ1-2
TGCGCCAGCAGCCAAGATCTCCACACTAACTATGGCTACACCTTC
CASSQDLHTNYGYTF
>-|TRBD1|TRBV6-6|TRBJ1-2
TGTGCCAGCAGCCTCTCGACAGGGAACTATGGCTACACCTTC
CASSLSTGNYGYTF
>-|TRBD1|TRBV6-5|TRBJ2-7
TGTGCCAGCAGTTACGAAGGACAGGGCTACGAGCAGTACTTC
CASSYEGQGYEQYF
>-|TRBD2|TRBV15|TRBJ2-3
TGTGCCACCAGCAAAGGGACTAGCGCAGATACGCAGTATTTT
CATSKGTSADTQYF
>-|-|TRBV29-1|TRBJ1-2
TGCAGCGTTCCGGGGGGCGGCTATGGCTACACCTTC
CSVPGGGYGYTF
>-|-|TRBV9|TRBJ2-2
TGTGCCAGCAGCGTAGTGAACGGGGAGCTGTTTTTT
CASSVVNGELFF
>-|TRBD1|TRBV19|TRBJ1-1
TGTGCCAGTAGGTCGTGGGACAGCCTTATGAACACTGAAGCTTTCTTT
CASRSWDSLMNTEAFF
>few|-|TRBV23-1|TRBJ2-3
TGCACCACCCAAAGAGCGGCAGATACGCAGTATTTT
CTTQRAADTQYF
>-|-|TRBV30|TRBJ2-4
TGTGCCTGGAGTGGAGTTACAGGGAGCTGGGAGGTGAACATTCAGTACTTC
CAWSGVTGSWEVNIQYF
>-|-|TRBV29-1|TRBJ1-2
TGCAGCGTTGTAAGTGGCTACACCTTC
CSVVSGYTF
>few|TRBD2|TRBV6-5|TRBJ2-1
TGTGCCAGCAGTTTAGTAGCGGGGCGTTCCTACAATGAGCAGTTCTTC
CASSLVAGRSYNEQFF
>-|-|TRBV2|TRBJ2-2
TGTGCCAGCATCGGGGGGCGAACCGGGGAGCTGTTTTTT
CASIGGRTGELFF
>-|-|TRBV13|TRBJ1-6
TGTGCCAGCAGCTTGGGGAACTCTAATTCACCCCTCCACTTT
CASSLGNSNSPLHF